The clone carrying this T cell receptor (beta chain) has only one observation. What it recognizes is unknown. This CDR3 spans 14 amino acids. Trimming cost V 3 bases and J 1 base, with 9 bases left between them. The germline V gene encodes CDR1 SGHAT and CDR2 FQNNGV. Every donor provided one heparinised blood draw, which averaged around 120 mL. Sorting produced populations that all topped 95% purity. Since all of the isolated RNA was reverse transcribed, expressed TCRB transcripts were what got sequenced. Libraries were prepared by immunoSEQ multiplex PCR; TCRdb keeps only in-frame clonotypes and omits some of them. The sample records under 130,000 clones, under 30% being singletons. The data were obtained in a study of beta chain features in type 1 diabetes. General study findings and limits: Any HLA type influence on TCRB rearrangement was left unresolved here. There was a moderate but significant shortening of TCRB CDR3s in all four CD4+ subsets of Type 1 diabetes patients.

This sequence was found in a young woman with type 1 diabetes. The rearrangement links TRBV11-2 to TRBJ1-1; D is unresolved. Sequenced material: central memory CD4+ T cells from blood. CDR3 amino acids: CASSFTTENTEAFF. CDR3 nucleotide sequence: TGTGCCAGCAGCTTTACAACAGAGAACACTGAAGCTTTCTTT. Using reference TRBV11-2 and TRBJ1-1 for the parts outside the CDR3, the full variable domain is EAGVAQSPRYKIIEKRQSVAFWCNPISGHATLYWYQQILGQGPKLLIQFQNNGVVDDSQLPKDRFSAERLKGVDSTLKIQPAKLEDSAVYLCASSFTTENTEAFFGQGTRLTVV.